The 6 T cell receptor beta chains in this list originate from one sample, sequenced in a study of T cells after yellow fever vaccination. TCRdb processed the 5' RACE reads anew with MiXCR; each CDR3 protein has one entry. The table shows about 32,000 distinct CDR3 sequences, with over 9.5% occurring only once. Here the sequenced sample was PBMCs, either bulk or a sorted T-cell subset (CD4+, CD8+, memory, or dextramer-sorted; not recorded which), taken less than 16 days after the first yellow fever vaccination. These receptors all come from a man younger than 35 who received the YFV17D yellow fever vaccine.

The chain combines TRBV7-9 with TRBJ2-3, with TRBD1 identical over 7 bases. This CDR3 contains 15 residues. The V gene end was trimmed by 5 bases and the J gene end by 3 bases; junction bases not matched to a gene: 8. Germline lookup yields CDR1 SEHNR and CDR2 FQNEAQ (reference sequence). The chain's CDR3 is CASSRTGRGTDTQYF. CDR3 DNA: TGTGCCAGCAGCAGGACAGGCAGGGGGACAGATACGCAGTATTTT.

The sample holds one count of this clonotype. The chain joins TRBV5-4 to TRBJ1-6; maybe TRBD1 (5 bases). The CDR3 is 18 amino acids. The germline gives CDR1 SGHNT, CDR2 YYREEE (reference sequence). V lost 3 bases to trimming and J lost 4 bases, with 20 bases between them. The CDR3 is CASSSGHVSRGYNSPLHF. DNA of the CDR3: TGTGCCAGCAGCTCGGGGCACGTCTCCCGTGGATATAATTCACCCCTCCACTTT. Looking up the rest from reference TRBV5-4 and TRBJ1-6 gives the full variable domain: ETGVTQSPTHLIKTRGQQVTLRCSSQSGHNTVSWYQQALGQGPQFIFQYYREEENGRGNFPPRFSGLQFPNYSSELNVNALELDDSALYLCASSSGHVSRGYNSPLHFGNGTRLTVT.

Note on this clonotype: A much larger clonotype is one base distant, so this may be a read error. CDR3 nucleotide sequence: TGTGCCAGCTTCAGGGTGACCAACACTGAAGCTTTCTTT. Residues: CASFRVTNTEAFF. The gene calls are TRBV2 and TRBJ1-1; perhaps TRBD1 as D (5 bases). This CDR3 comprises 13 residues. The V gene's germline CDR1 is SNHLY and CDR2 FYNNEI. The V end lost 8 bases, the J end lost 2 bases, and 12 bases lay between the germline ends.

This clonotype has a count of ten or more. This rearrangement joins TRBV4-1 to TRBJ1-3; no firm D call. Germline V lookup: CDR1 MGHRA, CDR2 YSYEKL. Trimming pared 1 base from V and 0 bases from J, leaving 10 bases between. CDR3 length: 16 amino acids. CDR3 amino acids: CASSQVWRVSGNTIYF. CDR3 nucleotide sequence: TGCGCCAGCAGCCAAGTCTGGCGGGTCTCTGGAAACACCATATATTTT.

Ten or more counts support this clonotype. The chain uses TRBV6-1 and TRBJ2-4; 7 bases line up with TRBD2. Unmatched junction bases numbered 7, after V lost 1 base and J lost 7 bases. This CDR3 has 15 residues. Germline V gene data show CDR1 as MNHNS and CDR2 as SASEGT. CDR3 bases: TGTGCCAGCAGTGAAGAATGGGAGGGGTTGAACATTCAGTACTTC. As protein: CASSEEWEGLNIQYF.

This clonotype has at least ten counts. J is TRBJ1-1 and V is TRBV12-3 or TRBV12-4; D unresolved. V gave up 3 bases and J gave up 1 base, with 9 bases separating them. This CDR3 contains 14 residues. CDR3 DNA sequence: TGTGCCAGCAGTTTTATGATCAGGAACACTGAAGCTTTCTTT. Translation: CASSFMIRNTEAFF.